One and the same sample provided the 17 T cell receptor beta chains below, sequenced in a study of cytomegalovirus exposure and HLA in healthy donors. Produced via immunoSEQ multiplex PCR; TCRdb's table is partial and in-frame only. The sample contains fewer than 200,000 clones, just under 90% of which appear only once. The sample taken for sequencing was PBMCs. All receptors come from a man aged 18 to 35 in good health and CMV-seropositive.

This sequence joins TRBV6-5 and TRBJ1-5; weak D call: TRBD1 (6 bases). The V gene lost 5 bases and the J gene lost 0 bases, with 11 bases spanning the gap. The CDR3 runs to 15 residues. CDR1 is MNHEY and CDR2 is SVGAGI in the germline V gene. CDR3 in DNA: TGTGCCAGCAGTCTACACAGGGATAGCAATCAGCCCCAGCATTTT. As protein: CASSLHRDSNQPQHF.

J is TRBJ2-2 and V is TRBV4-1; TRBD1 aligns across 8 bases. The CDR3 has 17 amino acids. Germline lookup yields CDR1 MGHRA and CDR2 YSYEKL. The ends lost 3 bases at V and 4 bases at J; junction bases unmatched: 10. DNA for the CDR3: TGCGCCAGCAGCCAGATCACAGGGGGTATAGGCACCGGGGAGCTGTTTTTT. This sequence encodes CASSQITGGIGTGELFF.

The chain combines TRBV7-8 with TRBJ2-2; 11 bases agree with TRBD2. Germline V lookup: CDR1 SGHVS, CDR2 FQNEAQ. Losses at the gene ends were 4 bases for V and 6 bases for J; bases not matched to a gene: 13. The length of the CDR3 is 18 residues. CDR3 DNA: TGTGCCAGCAGCTATAGCGGGAGGGGGGATGAGAAAGCCGGGGAGCTGTTTTTT. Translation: CASSYSGRGDEKAGELFF.

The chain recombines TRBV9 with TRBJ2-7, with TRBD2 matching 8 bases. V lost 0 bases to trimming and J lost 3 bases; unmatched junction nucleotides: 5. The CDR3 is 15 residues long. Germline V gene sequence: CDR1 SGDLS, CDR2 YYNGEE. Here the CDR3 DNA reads TGTGCCAGCAGCGTAGGAAGGACTAGCAACTACGAGCAGTACTTC. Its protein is CASSVGRTSNYEQYF.

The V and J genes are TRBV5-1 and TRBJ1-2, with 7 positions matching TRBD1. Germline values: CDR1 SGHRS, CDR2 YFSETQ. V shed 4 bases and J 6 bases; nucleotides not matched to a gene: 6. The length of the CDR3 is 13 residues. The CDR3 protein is CASSPPGGDGYTF. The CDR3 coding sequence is TGCGCCAGCAGCCCTCCAGGGGGAGATGGCTACACCTTC.

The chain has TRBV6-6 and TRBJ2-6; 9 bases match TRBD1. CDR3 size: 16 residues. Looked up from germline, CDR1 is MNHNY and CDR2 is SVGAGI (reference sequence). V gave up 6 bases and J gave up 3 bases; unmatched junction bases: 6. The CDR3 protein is CASSYRGRDGANVLTF. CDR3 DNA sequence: TGTGCCAGCAGCTACAGGGGGCGCGATGGGGCCAACGTCCTGACTTTC.

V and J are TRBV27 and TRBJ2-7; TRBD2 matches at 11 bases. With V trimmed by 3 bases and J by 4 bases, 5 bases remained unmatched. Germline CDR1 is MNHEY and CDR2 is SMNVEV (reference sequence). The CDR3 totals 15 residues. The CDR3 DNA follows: TGTGCCAGCAGTTTCTCCACTAGCGGGAGTTACGAGCAGTACTTC. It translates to CASSFSTSGSYEQYF.

In DNA form, the CDR3 reads TGTGCCAGCAGCTTCGGGACAAACTATGGCTACACCTTC. It translates to CASSFGTNYGYTF. The chain uses TRBV7-9 and TRBJ1-2, with D perhaps TRBD1 (6 bases). The germline V gene has CDR1 SEHNR and CDR2 FQNEAQ (reference sequence). The CDR3 has 13 amino acids. V was pared by 3 bases and J by 2 bases, with 7 bases between.

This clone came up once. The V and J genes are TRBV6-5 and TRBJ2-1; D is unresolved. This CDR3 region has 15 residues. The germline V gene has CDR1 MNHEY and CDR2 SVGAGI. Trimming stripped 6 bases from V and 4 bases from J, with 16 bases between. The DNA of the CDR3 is TGTGCCAGCAGCTATACTACCCTCGGGTACAATGAGCAGTTCTTC. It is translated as CASSYTTLGYNEQFF.

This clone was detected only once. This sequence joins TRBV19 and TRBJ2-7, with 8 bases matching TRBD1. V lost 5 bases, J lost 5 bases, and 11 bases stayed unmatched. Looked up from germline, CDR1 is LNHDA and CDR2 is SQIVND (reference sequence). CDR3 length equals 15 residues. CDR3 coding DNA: TGTGCCAGTAGTGTCGACAGGCCAGGGGGCAACGAGCAGTACTTC. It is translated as CASSVDRPGGNEQYF.

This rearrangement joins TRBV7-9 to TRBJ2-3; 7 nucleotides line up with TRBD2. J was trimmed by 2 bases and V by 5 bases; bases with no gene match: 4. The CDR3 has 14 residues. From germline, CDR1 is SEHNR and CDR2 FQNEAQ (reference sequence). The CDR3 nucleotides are TGTGCCAGCAGCCCACTAGCGCACACAGATACGCAGTATTTT. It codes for CASSPLAHTDTQYF. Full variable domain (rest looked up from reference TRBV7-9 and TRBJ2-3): DTGVSQNPRHKITKRGQNVTFRCDPISEHNRLYWYRQTLGQGPEFLTYFQNEAQLEKSRLLSDRFSAERPKGSFSTLEIQRTEQGDSAMYLCASSPLAHTDTQYFGPGTRLTVL.

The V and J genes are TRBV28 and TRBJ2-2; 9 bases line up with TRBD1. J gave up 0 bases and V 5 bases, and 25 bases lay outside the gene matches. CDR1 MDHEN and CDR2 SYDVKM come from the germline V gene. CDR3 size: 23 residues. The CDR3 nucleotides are TGTGCCAGCAGTCTCGGGGGGACAGGGTCAGCATTCTCGCCTGCAACGAACACCGGGGAGCTGTTTTTT. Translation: CASSLGGTGSAFSPATNTGELFF. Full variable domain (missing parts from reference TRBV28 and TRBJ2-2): DVKVTQSSRYLVKRTGEKVFLECVQDMDHENMFWYRQDPGLGLRLIYFSYDVKMKEKGDIPEGYSVSREKKERFSLILESASTNQTSMYLCASSLGGTGSAFSPATNTGELFFGEGSRLTVL.

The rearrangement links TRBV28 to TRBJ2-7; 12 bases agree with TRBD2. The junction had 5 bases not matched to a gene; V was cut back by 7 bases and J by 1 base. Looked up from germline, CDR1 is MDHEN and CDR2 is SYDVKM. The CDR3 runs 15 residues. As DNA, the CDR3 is TGTGCCAGCATCGGAGGACTAGCGGGGTCCTACGAGCAGTACTTC. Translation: CASIGGLAGSYEQYF.

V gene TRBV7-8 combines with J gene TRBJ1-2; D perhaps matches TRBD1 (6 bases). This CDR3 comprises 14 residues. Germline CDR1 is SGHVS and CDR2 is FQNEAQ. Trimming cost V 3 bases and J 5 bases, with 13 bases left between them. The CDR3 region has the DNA TGTGCCAGCAGCTTTGGGGGGGGCGCATATGGCTACACCTTC. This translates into CASSFGGGAYGYTF.

The CDR3 region has the DNA TGTGCCAGCACTAGGCGGGCTGTCCCAAGCTCCTACAATGAGCAGTTCTTC. Translating it yields CASTRRAVPSSYNEQFF. The chain couples TRBV2 to TRBJ2-1; perhaps TRBD2 as D (5 bases). The CDR3 has 17 residues. CDR1 SNHLY and CDR2 FYNNEI come from the germline V gene. V dropped 7 bases and J dropped 0 bases, with 19 bases sitting between them.

The CDR3 here is CAWRTGGPYGYTF. In DNA form, the CDR3 reads TGTGCCTGGAGGACAGGGGGCCCTTATGGCTACACCTTC. The chain recombines TRBV30 with TRBJ1-2; 10 nucleotides line up with TRBD1. Losses at the gene ends were 3 bases for V and 5 bases for J; bases not matched to a gene: 3. CDR1 is GTSNPN and CDR2 is SVGIG in the germline V gene (reference sequence). The CDR3 length is 13 residues.

The CDR3 nucleotides read TGTGCCAGCAGCTTTCCTGGGACACAGCCCCAGCATTTT. Protein: CASSFPGTQPQHF. J is TRBJ1-5 and V is TRBV7-8, with D perhaps TRBD1 (6 bases). Germline lookup yields CDR1 SGHVS and CDR2 FQNEAQ. V lost 3 bases, J lost 7 bases, and 10 bases lay in between. The length of the CDR3 is 13 residues.